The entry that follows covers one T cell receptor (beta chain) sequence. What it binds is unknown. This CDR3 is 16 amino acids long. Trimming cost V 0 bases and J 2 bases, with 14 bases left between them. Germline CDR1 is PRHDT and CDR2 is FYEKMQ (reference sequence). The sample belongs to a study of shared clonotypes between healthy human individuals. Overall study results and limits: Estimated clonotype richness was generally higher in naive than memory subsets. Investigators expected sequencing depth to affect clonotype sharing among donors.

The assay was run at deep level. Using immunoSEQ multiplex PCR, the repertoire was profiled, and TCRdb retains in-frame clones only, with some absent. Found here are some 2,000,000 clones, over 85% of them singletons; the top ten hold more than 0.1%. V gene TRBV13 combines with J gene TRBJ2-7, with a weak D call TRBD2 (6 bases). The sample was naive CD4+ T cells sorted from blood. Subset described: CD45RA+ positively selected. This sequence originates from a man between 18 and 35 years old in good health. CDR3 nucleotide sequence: TGTGCCAGCAGCTTAGGACGGGGGAAAAAAACCTACGAGCAGTACTTC. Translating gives CASSLGRGKKTYEQYF.